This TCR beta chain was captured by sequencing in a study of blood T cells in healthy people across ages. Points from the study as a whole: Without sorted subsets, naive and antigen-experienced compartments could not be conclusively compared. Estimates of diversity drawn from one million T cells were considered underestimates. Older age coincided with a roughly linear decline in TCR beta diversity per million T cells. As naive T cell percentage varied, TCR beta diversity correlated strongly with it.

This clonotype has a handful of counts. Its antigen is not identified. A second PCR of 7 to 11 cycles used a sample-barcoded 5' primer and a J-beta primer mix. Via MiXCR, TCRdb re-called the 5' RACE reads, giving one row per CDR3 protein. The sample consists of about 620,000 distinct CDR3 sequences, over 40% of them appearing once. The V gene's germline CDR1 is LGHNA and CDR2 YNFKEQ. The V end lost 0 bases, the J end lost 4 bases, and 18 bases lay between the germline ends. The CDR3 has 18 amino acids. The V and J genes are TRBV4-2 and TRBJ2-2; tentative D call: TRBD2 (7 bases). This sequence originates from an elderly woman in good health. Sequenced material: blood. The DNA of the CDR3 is TGTGCCAGCAGCCAAGAACAGGCGGGGGCCTATATCACCGGGGAGCTGTTTTTT. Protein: CASSQEQAGAYITGELFF.